The rows below give T cell receptor beta chains drawn from one sample of a study of post-analysis software for immune sequencing data. TCRdb re-derived calls from the PCR reads in MiXCR, one entry per CDR3 protein. The sample carries approximately 730,000 distinct CDR3 sequences, about 43% recorded once. The specimen sequenced was blood. All receptors come from a girl between 5 and 17 years old with multiple sclerosis. Each CDR3 is given with its conserved first and last residue. A D gene is named only where the DNA matches it firmly. Size values are once, few and many counts, or a class for expanded clones, and some rows have none.

J,size,D,V,DNA,CDR3
TRBJ2-4,few,TRBD1,TRBV2,TGTGCCAGCAGCGAAGCCCGGACAGGGAGGAACATTCAGTACTTC,CASSEARTGRNIQYF
TRBJ2-1,-,TRBD2,TRBV3-1,TGTGCCAGCAGCCAACTAGCGGGAGGGCCGGGGAATGAGCAGTTCTTC,CASSQLAGGPGNEQFF
TRBJ2-5,-,-,TRBV29-1,TGCAGCGTTCACAACTCGGCGGGAGAGACCCAGTACTTC,CSVHNSAGETQYF
TRBJ1-2,-,-,TRBV4-1,TGCGCCAGCAGCCAAGAAGATTGGACCTACTTAGGCTACACCTTC,CASSQEDWTYLGYTF
TRBJ1-5,-,-,TRBV6-2/TRBV6-3,TGTGCCAGCAGCAAACGGGCAGGGGAGGTATCGAATCAGCCCCAGCATTTT,CASSKRAGEVSNQPQHF
TRBJ2-7,-,TRBD2,TRBV28,TGTGCCAGCAGTGGCACCGGGACTAGCGACCCCTACGAGCAGTACTTC,CASSGTGTSDPYEQYF
TRBJ2-1,-,TRBD2,TRBV3-1,TGTGCCAGCAGCCCCTCGGGCGGGAGGCCTTTGATCGATGAGCAGTTCTTC,CASSPSGGRPLIDEQFF
TRBJ2-3,many,-,TRBV6-6,TGTGCCAGCAGTGCCTCAGGGAGCCCAGATACGCAGTATTTT,CASSASGSPDTQYF
TRBJ2-1,few,TRBD1,TRBV7-9,TGTGCCAGCAGCTTATCATCACAGGGGACGTTCTTC,CASSLSSQGTFF
TRBJ2-3,-,TRBD2,TRBV13,TGTGCCAGCAGCTTAGGACTAGCGGGAGGGCCTTCGGATACGCAGTATTTT,CASSLGLAGGPSDTQYF
TRBJ2-3,-,-,TRBV7-2,TGTGCCAGCAGCTTAGACGGTGGGGGCGCAGATACGCAGTATTTT,CASSLDGGGADTQYF
TRBJ2-3,few,TRBD2,TRBV7-2,TGTGCCAGCAGCCAGGGACTAGCGTACAGCACAGATACGCAGTATTTT,CASSQGLAYSTDTQYF
TRBJ1-5,few,-,TRBV5-1,TGCGCCAGCAGCTTGGAGGCAGGGAGTGAGCAGCCCCAGCATTTT,CASSLEAGSEQPQHF
TRBJ2-7,few,TRBD1,TRBV4-1,TGCGCCAGCAGCATTCCGGGACAGGGGAACTACGAGCAGTACTTC,CASSIPGQGNYEQYF
TRBJ2-1,few,-,TRBV20-1,TGCAGTGCTAGAGCCGGGATGGGCGTGAATGAGCAGTTCTTC,CSARAGMGVNEQFF
TRBJ2-1,-,-,TRBV5-1,TGCGCCAGCAGCTTGAGGGGTTCTAACCCCTACAATGAGCAGTTCTTC,CASSLRGSNPYNEQFF
TRBJ2-1,-,TRBD2,TRBV9,TGTGCCAGCAGCGTTGTTCCCGGGACTAGCAATCGGAATGAGCAGTTCTTC,CASSVVPGTSNRNEQFF
TRBJ2-1,-,TRBD2,TRBV20-1,TGCAGTGCTAGGGAGCTAGCGGGAGGTTGGAATGAGCAGTTCTTC,CSARELAGGWNEQFF
TRBJ2-3,few,TRBD2,TRBV20-1,TGCAGTGCTAGTCAGACTAGCGGGAGGCCAGATACGCAGTATTTT,CSASQTSGRPDTQYF
TRBJ2-7,once,-,TRBV28,TGTGCCAGCAGTGTGACTGAGTACGAGCAGTACTTC,CASSVTEYEQYF
TRBJ2-1,-,TRBD2,TRBV20-1,TGCAGTGCTATCTCTAGCGGGAGAAACAATGAGCAGTTCTTC,CSAISSGRNNEQFF
TRBJ2-5,once,-,TRBV5-1,TGCGCCAGCAGACAATACGGGGGTCAGGAGACCCAGTACTTC,CASRQYGGQETQYF
TRBJ2-7,few,TRBD2,TRBV5-1,TGCGCCAGCAGCTTGATGGGTAGGGCTAGCGGGACTTACGGCTACGAGCAGTACTTC,CASSLMGRASGTYGYEQYF
TRBJ2-5,-,-,TRBV7-8,TGTGCCAGCACTGGCAGGGAAGAGACCCAGTACTTC,CASTGREETQYF
TRBJ2-7,-,-,TRBV4-3,TGCGCCAACAGCCAGGGTCCTAGCTGGTCGACCTACGAGCAGTACTTC,CANSQGPSWSTYEQYF
TRBJ1-5,-,-,TRBV4-2,TGTGCCAGCAGCCAAGACCTACGCCCTCTGGGGGGTCAGCCCCAGCATTTT,CASSQDLRPLGGQPQHF
TRBJ2-1,few,TRBD2,TRBV4-3,TGCGCCAGCAGAGGATACGGGGGGGAGCAGTTCTTC,CASRGYGGEQFF
TRBJ2-7,-,TRBD2,TRBV7-9,TGTGCCAGCAGCCCCTTCAGCGGGAGCTACGAGCAGTACTTC,CASSPFSGSYEQYF
TRBJ2-7,-,TRBD2,TRBV5-1,TGCGCCAGCAGCGATACTAGCGGAGGGGACGAGCAGTACTTC,CASSDTSGGDEQYF
TRBJ1-1,few,-,TRBV29-1,TGCAGCGTGGGCCTGGGCACTGAAGCTTTCTTT,CSVGLGTEAFF
TRBJ1-2,-,-,TRBV18,TGTGCCAGCTCACCGCGGGGGGAGAAAGATGGCTACACCTTC,CASSPRGEKDGYTF
TRBJ2-7,-,-,TRBV20-1,TGCAGTGCTAGAGATTTCGGGATTACCTACGAGCAGTACTTC,CSARDFGITYEQYF
TRBJ2-7,-,TRBD2,TRBV3-1,TGTGCCAGCAGCCTGGGACTAGCGCGCCACGAGCAGTACTTC,CASSLGLARHEQYF
TRBJ2-4,-,-,TRBV14,TGTGCCAGCAGCCAAGATCGGGCTGGGCTGGCCAAAAACATTCAGTACTTC,CASSQDRAGLAKNIQYF
TRBJ2-3,few,-,TRBV7-2,TGTGCCAGCAGCTTTGTGAGGGCCGATACGCAGTATTTT,CASSFVRADTQYF